Presented here are 31 T cell receptor beta chains from one specimen sequenced in a study of early T cells in non-severe SARS-CoV-2 infection (dated by TCRdb to the early 2020s). The receptor library was made with 5' RACE. The sequencer listed for this sample is NextSeq 500. TCRdb trimmed public reads at Q25 via fastp, called clones via MiXCR and kept in-frame beta chains. Rows merge per CDR3 protein into single entries with the most common DNA and genes. The sample contains roughly 40,000 distinct CDR3 sequences, around 6% of them found a single time. The ten largest clones take up around 12% of the sample. Sequencing used whole blood. The receptors come from an adult who was a healthcare worker with PCR-confirmed SARS-CoV-2 infection or an uninfected control (not recorded which).

This clonotype was observed many times. This rearrangement joins TRBV20-1 to TRBJ2-3; 7 bases are shared with TRBD1. This CDR3 spans 12 amino acids. Germline-derived CDR1 and CDR2 are DFQATT and SNEGSKA (reference sequence). After removal of 5 bases from V and 5 bases from J, the junction contained 4 bases not matched to a gene. CDR3 in amino acids: CSAPYRGDTQYF. The CDR3 DNA is TGCAGTGCTCCATACAGGGGAGATACGCAGTATTTT.

This clonotype was found many times. CDR3 amino acids: CASSESSMEDTQYF. The CDR3 DNA follows: TGCGCCAGCAGTGAGTCCTCTATGGAAGATACGCAGTATTTT. V and J are TRBV10-2 and TRBJ2-3; D is undetermined. Trimming took 0 bases from V and 5 from J, leaving 9 bases between them. CDR3 length: 14 amino acids. Germline V gene sequence: CDR1 WSHSY, CDR2 SAAADI.

This clonotype was seen repeatedly, ten times or more. The rearrangement joins TRBV20-1 to TRBJ2-3; TRBD2 might be the D (6 bases). CDR1 is DFQATT and CDR2 is SNEGSKA in the germline V gene (reference sequence). The V end was cut by 4 bases, the J end by 2 bases, with 22 bases between. The length of the CDR3 is 17 residues. CDR3 sequence reads: CSATGSVRGRDTDTQYF. The CDR3 bases are TGCAGTGCTACAGGATCTGTGCGGGGCCGGGACACAGATACGCAGTATTTT.

This clonotype appeared many times. The chain links TRBV20-1 to TRBJ1-5; TRBD1 might be the D (6 bases). The V gene's germline CDR1 is DFQATT and CDR2 SNEGSKA (reference sequence). The CDR3 runs to 14 residues. Trimming removed 3 bases from V and 1 base from J, with 10 bases in between. The DNA of the CDR3 is TGCAGTGCTAGCAGGGGAGAGAGCAATCAGCCCCAGCATTTT. It yields the protein CSASRGESNQPQHF.

The chain has TRBV18 and TRBJ2-7; D perhaps matches TRBD1 (6 bases). Germline lookup yields CDR1 KGHSH and CDR2 LQKENI. CDR3 size: 13 residues. V lost 2 bases and J lost 5, with 10 bases in between. The CDR3 loop is CASSPTGMDEQYF. CDR3 DNA: TGTGCCAGCTCACCAACAGGGATGGACGAGCAGTACTTC.

This clonotype was recorded at least ten times. This chain joins TRBV4-1 and TRBJ2-3; the D call may be TRBD1 or TRBD2 (5 bases each). The CDR3 length is 16 residues. Germline CDR1 reads MGHRA; CDR2 reads YSYEKL. Trimming stripped 0 bases from V and 3 bases from J, with 13 bases between. The CDR3 region has the DNA TGCGCCAGCAGCCAAGATTTGGTGGGGGTTACAGATACGCAGTATTTT. Its protein product is CASSQDLVGVTDTQYF.

The gene calls are TRBV7-2 and TRBJ2-7, with 9 positions matching TRBD1. V was clipped by 7 bases and J by 2 bases; unmatched bases: 9. The CDR3 runs to 15 residues. From germline, CDR1 is SGHTA and CDR2 FQGNSA. The CDR3 bases are TGTGCCAGCACCCCTAGTAGGGACAGGGCCTACGAGCAGTACTTC. Protein product: CASTPSRDRAYEQYF.

This clonotype was seen at least ten times. The CDR3 protein is CSASLRGLGNEQFF. The CDR3 nucleotides read TGCAGTGCTAGTCTCCGGGGGCTGGGGAATGAGCAGTTCTTC. The V gene is TRBV20-1, the J gene TRBJ2-1, with D tentatively TRBD1 or TRBD2 (6 bases each). This CDR3 region has 14 residues. V gave up 3 bases and J gave up 7 bases, with 16 bases separating them. Germline CDR1 is DFQATT and CDR2 is SNEGSKA (reference sequence).

This clonotype was seen many times. The rearrangement joins TRBV15 to TRBJ1-6; D perhaps matches TRBD1 (5 bases). The length of the CDR3 is 16 residues. Trimming pared 5 bases from V and 0 bases from J, leaving 11 bases between. CDR1 is LNHNV, CDR2 YYDKDF, per germline (reference sequence). The CDR3 DNA is TGTGCCACCAGCCTAGGGAGGGGCTCCTATAATTCACCCCTCCACTTT. This sequence encodes CATSLGRGSYNSPLHF.

The table lists this clonotype with a few counts. The chain carries TRBV6-5 and TRBJ1-1; 10 bases agree with TRBD1. Germline V gene sequence: CDR1 MNHEY, CDR2 SVGAGI. The CDR3 has 14 residues. J was trimmed by 8 bases and V by 7 bases; bases with no gene match: 10. CDR3 protein: CASKGTGAGKEAFF. The CDR3 DNA follows: TGTGCCAGCAAAGGGACAGGGGCTGGGAAAGAAGCTTTCTTT.

This clonotype was counted a few times. The rearrangement uses TRBV7-2 and TRBJ2-1; 7 nucleotides agree with TRBD1. Trimming cost V 4 bases and J 2 bases; bases outside gene matches: 2. The CDR3 runs to 14 residues. CDR1 and CDR2 (germline): SGHTA, FQGNSA. The CDR3 here is CASSSTGTYNEQFF. The CDR3 DNA reads as TGTGCCAGCAGCTCGACAGGGACCTACAATGAGCAGTTCTTC.

In this sample, this clonotype turned up many times. The chain carries TRBV27 and TRBJ1-1, with D perhaps matching TRBD1 (6 bases). Germline assignment: CDR1 MNHEY and CDR2 SMNVEV (reference sequence). With 7 bases removed from V and 6 bases from J, the gap between germline ends came to 18 bases. The CDR3 loop spans 14 amino acids. The CDR3 protein is CASKASRGFSEAFF. For the CDR3, the DNA is TGTGCCAGCAAGGCATCAAGGGGGTTCTCTGAAGCTTTCTTT.

The table lists this clonotype with many counts. This chain joins TRBV29-1 and TRBJ2-6, with D maybe TRBD2 (5 bases). Germline lookup yields CDR1 SQVTM and CDR2 ANQGSEA. V shed 7 bases and J shed 4 bases, with 14 bases lying between them. CDR3 length equals 14 residues. CDR3 in amino acids: CSAGERAGANVLTF. In DNA, the CDR3 is TGCAGCGCCGGGGAGAGGGCCGGGGCCAACGTCCTGACTTTC.

This clonotype showed up many times. CDR3 DNA: TGCGCCAGCAGCCAACGGGGGACGCCGGATACCACTGAAGCTTTCTTT. This translates into CASSQRGTPDTTEAFF. The genes are TRBV4-1 and TRBJ1-1; D possibly corresponds to TRBD1 (5 bases). Trimming left V 2 bases short and J 4 bases short, with 17 bases between. The CDR3 totals 16 residues. In germline, CDR1 is MGHRA, CDR2 YSYEKL.

This clonotype was seen a few times. The V call is TRBV27, the J call TRBJ1-3; D is perhaps TRBD1 (5 bases). Germline CDR1 MNHEY, CDR2 SMNVEV (reference sequence). The CDR3 covers 15 residues. V lost 5 bases, J lost 0 bases, and 11 bases lay in between. The chain's CDR3 is CASSPKGFSGNTIYF. In DNA, the CDR3 is TGTGCCAGCAGTCCCAAGGGGTTCTCTGGAAACACCATATATTTT.

This clonotype was seen a handful of times. J is TRBJ1-2 and V is TRBV5-1; possibly TRBD1 for D (6 bases). The CDR3 covers 15 residues. V lost 4 bases and J lost 5, with 18 bases in between. Per germline, CDR1 SGHRS and CDR2 YFSETQ. The CDR3, as DNA: TGCGCCAGCAGCAAGGAGGGGGTCGCCGGGTATGGCTACACCTTC. It specifies CASSKEGVAGYGYTF.

This clonotype was observed a handful of times. The chain uses TRBV14 and TRBJ2-5, with a possible D match to TRBD1 (6 bases). CDR3 size: 15 residues. V dropped 2 bases and J dropped 1 base, with 11 bases sitting between them. Germline CDR1 SGHDN, CDR2 FVKESK. CDR3 residues: CASSQPGQFQETQYF. In nucleotides, the CDR3 is TGTGCCAGCAGCCAACCGGGACAATTCCAAGAGACCCAGTACTTC.

This clonotype was counted only a few times. V is TRBV5-4 and J is TRBJ2-5; TRBD2 agrees at 10 bases. The CDR3 sequence is 15 residues long. Per the germline V gene, CDR1 is SGHNT and CDR2 is YYREEE (reference sequence). J gave up 5 bases and V 0 bases, and 4 bases lay outside the gene matches. The CDR3 is CASSLASGGSETQYF. DNA of the CDR3: TGTGCCAGCAGCTTGGCTAGCGGGGGTTCGGAGACCCAGTACTTC.

This clonotype showed up many times. The V gene is TRBV5-6, the J gene TRBJ1-6; possibly TRBD1 for D (6 bases). Trimming removed 5 bases from V and 8 bases from J, with 17 bases in between. The CDR3 sequence is 15 residues long. Germline V CDR1 and CDR2: SGHDT, YYEEEE. Here the CDR3 DNA reads TGTGCCAGCAGACCTTCTCAGGGGTTTTATTCACCCCTCCACTTT. Translating gives CASRPSQGFYSPLHF.

This clonotype was detected many times. V and J are TRBV7-3 and TRBJ2-5, with 9 bases fitting TRBD2. The CDR3 runs to 16 residues. J lost 5 bases, V lost 5 bases, and 12 bases had no gene match. The germline V gene has CDR1 SGHTA and CDR2 FQGTGA. The CDR3 region has the DNA TGTGCCAGCAGCCTCCTCCCGGGACTAGCAGGGGAGACCCAGTACTTC. Encoded protein: CASSLLPGLAGETQYF. Using reference TRBV7-3 and TRBJ2-5 for the parts outside the CDR3, the full variable domain is GAGVSQTPSNKVTEKGKYVELRCDPISGHTALYWYRQSLGQGPEFLIYFQGTGAADDSGLPNDRFFAVRPEGSVSTLKIQRTERGDSAVYLCASSLLPGLAGETQYFGPGTRLLVL.

This clonotype was recorded many times. This sequence joins TRBV19 and TRBJ1-2; no definite D call. V gave up 5 bases and J gave up 1 base, with 8 bases separating them. This CDR3 contains 13 residues. CDR1 and CDR2 (germline): LNHDA, SQIVND (reference sequence). Here the CDR3 reads CASSGHRNYGYTF. The CDR3 DNA sequence: TGTGCCAGTAGTGGGCACCGTAACTATGGCTACACCTTC.

This clonotype was counted ten times or more. This chain links TRBV6-2 or TRBV6-3 with TRBJ2-2; the D is unclear. CDR1 is MNHEY, CDR2 SVGEGT, per germline. V lost 4 bases and J lost 5, with 8 bases in between. The CDR3 loop spans 13 amino acids. The CDR3 protein is CASSWSLTGELFF. CDR3 nucleotide sequence: TGTGCCAGCAGTTGGTCATTGACCGGGGAGCTGTTTTTT.

This clonotype was found many times. The V gene is TRBV20-1, the J gene TRBJ2-5; 9 bases map to TRBD1. The CDR3 extends over 14 amino acids. Germline V CDR1 and CDR2: DFQATT, SNEGSKA (reference sequence). J gave up 5 bases and V 6 bases, and 10 bases lay outside the gene matches. The DNA of the CDR3 is TGCAGTGCCCCGGGACAGGGCCAGTATGAGACCCAGTACTTC. Translated: CSAPGQGQYETQYF.

This clonotype was detected many times. V is TRBV20-1 and J is TRBJ1-2; 8 nucleotides agree with TRBD1. Germline V CDR1 and CDR2: DFQATT, SNEGSKA (reference sequence). Trimming cost V 7 bases and J 5 bases; bases outside gene matches: 15. This CDR3 comprises 15 residues. The CDR3 loop is CSVLGTGVPTYGYTF. CDR3 sequence (DNA): TGCAGTGTTTTGGGGACAGGCGTACCGACTTATGGCTACACCTTC.

About this clonotype itself: Possible read error: a much larger clone is one base away. The chain is built from TRBV20-1 and TRBJ2-5; D is ambiguous. Between the trimmed V and J ends, which lost 3 bases and 4 bases, there was a span of 6 bases. Germline values: CDR1 DFQATT, CDR2 SNEGSKA (reference sequence). There are 11 residues in the CDR3. CDR3 coding DNA: TGCAGTGCTAGGGCTGCAGAGACCCAGTACTTC. This sequence encodes CSARAAETQYF.

This clonotype showed up many times. The V call is TRBV12-3 or TRBV12-4, the J call TRBJ1-6; no clear D gene. V was shortened by 1 base and J by 7 bases, with 11 bases between the two germline ends. The CDR3 sequence is 15 residues long. The CDR3 nucleotides are TGTGCCAGCAGTTTAGTGGGCATACAGAATTCACCCCTCCACTTT. It codes for CASSLVGIQNSPLHF.

Details on this clonotype: Since a much larger clone is just one base distant, this may be a read error. The CDR3 reads CASSLAKNTEAFF. The CDR3 nucleotides are TGTGCCAGCAGCTTAGCCAAAAACACTGAAGCTTTCTTT. The chain couples TRBV7-6 to TRBJ1-1; D gene uncertain. This CDR3 contains 13 residues. CDR1 SGHVS and CDR2 FNYEAQ come from the germline V gene. V was trimmed by 0 bases and J by 2 bases, leaving 4 bases between them.

The table lists this clonotype with many counts. V and J are TRBV7-9 and TRBJ2-1, with 12 bases aligning to TRBD2. The V gene's germline CDR1 is SEHNR and CDR2 FQNEAQ (reference sequence). V was pared by 6 bases and J by 8 bases, with 5 bases of the junction left unmatched. The CDR3 has 14 residues. CDR3 loop: CASRSSGGAYEQFF. CDR3 bases: TGTGCCAGCAGGTCTAGCGGGGGGGCGTATGAGCAGTTCTTC.

This clonotype was counted a few times. The chain carries TRBV10-3 and TRBJ2-7, with 11 bases aligning to TRBD1. The germline V gene encodes CDR1 ENHRY and CDR2 SYGVKD. This CDR3 contains 17 residues. V shed 5 bases and J 7 bases; nucleotides not matched to a gene: 16. CDR3 in amino acids: CAISSVAGQGAPREQYF. The DNA of the CDR3 is TGTGCCATCAGTTCAGTCGCCGGACAGGGGGCGCCACGAGAGCAGTACTTC.

This clonotype has a count of ten or more. The chain is built from TRBV7-6 and TRBJ2-5, with D possibly matching TRBD2 (6 bases). Germline lookup yields CDR1 SGHVS and CDR2 FNYEAQ. Trimming pared 3 bases from V and 3 bases from J, leaving 11 bases between. This CDR3 comprises 14 residues. CDR3 nucleotides: TGTGCCAGCAGCTTGGGACTCAGGGAAGAGACCCAGTACTTC. This sequence encodes CASSLGLREETQYF.

This clonotype was detected ten times or more. The chain combines TRBV6-5 with TRBJ1-1, with D unresolved. Germline V lookup: CDR1 MNHEY, CDR2 SVGAGI. The CDR3 contains 15 residues. Trimming shortened V by 0 bases and J by 1 base, and 9 bases separated the two germline ends. CDR3 sequence reads: CASSYSIETNTEAFF. Here the CDR3 DNA reads TGTGCCAGCAGTTACTCGATAGAGACGAACACTGAAGCTTTCTTT.